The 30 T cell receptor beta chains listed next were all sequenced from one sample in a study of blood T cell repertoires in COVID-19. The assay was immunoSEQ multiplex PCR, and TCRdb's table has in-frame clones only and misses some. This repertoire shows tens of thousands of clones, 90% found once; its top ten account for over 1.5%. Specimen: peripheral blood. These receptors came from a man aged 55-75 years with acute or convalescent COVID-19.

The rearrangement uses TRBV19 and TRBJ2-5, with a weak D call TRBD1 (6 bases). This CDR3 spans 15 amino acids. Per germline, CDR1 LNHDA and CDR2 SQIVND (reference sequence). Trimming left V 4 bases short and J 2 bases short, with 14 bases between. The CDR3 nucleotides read TGTGCCAGTAGTAGGGGACAAACCAGACAAGAGACCCAGTACTTC. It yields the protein CASSRGQTRQETQYF.

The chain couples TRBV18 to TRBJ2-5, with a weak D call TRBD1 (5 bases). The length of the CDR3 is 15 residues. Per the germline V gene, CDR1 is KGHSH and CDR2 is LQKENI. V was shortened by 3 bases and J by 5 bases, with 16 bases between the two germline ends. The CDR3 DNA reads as TGTGCCAGCTCACCTCCCCCTGGGGCAGATGAGACCCAGTACTTC. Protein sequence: CASSPPPGADETQYF.

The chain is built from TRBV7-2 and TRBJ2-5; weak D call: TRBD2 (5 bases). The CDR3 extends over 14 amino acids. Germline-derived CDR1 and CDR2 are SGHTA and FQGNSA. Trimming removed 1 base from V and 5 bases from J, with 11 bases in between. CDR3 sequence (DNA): TGTGCCAGCAGCTTAGTAGGGAGTGAGGAGACCCAGTACTTC. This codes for CASSLVGSEETQYF.

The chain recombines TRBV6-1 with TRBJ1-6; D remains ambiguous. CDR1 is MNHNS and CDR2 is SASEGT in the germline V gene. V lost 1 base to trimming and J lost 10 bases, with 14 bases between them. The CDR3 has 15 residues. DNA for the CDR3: TGTGCCAGCAGTGAAGTCGAGGGTAGTCGGTCACCCCTCCACTTT. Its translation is CASSEVEGSRSPLHF.

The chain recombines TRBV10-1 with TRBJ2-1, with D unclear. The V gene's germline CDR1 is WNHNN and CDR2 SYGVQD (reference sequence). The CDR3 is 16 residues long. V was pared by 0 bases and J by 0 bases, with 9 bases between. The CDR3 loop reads CASSESTSYSYNEQFF. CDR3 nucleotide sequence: TGCGCCAGCAGTGAGTCGACAAGCTACTCCTACAATGAGCAGTTCTTC.

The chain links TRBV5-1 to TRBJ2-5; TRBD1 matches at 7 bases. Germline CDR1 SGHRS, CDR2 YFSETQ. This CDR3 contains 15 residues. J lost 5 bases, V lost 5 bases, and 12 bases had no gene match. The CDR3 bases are TGCGCCAGCAGGGGTGAAGGGGGCTTGTTGGAGACCCAGTACTTC. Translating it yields CASRGEGGLLETQYF.

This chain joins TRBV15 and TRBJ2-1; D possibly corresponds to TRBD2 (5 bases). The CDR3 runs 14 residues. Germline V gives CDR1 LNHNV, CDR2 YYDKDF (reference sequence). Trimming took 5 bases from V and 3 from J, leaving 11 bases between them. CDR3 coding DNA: TGTGCCACCAGCCTCCGACGGGACTACAATGAGCAGTTCTTC. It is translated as CATSLRRDYNEQFF.

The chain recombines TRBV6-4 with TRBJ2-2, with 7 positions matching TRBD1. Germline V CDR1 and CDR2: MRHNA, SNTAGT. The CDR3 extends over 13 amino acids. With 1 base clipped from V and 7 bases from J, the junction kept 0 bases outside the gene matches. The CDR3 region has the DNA TGTGCCAGCAGTGACTGGACAGGCGGGGAGCTGTTTTTT. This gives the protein CASSDWTGGELFF.

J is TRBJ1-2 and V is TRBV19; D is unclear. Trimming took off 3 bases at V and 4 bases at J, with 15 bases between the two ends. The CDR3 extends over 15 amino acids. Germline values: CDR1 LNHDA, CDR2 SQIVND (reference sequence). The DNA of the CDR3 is TGTGCCAGTAGTATCCTGATCGACGCGGCCTATGGCTACACCTTC. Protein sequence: CASSILIDAAYGYTF.

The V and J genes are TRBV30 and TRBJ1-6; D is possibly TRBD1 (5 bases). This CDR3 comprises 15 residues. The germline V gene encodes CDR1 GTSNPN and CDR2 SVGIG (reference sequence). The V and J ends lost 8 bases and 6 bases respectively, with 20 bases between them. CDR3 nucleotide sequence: TGTGCCGGGGACGGGACCTCGGGGGGTAATTCACCCCTCCACTTT. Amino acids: CAGDGTSGGNSPLHF.

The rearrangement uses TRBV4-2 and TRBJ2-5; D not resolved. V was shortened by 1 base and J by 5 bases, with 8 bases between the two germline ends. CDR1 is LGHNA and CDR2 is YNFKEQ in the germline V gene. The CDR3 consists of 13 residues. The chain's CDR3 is CASSQASGETQYF. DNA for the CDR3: TGTGCCAGCAGCCAAGCCTCCGGGGAGACCCAGTACTTC.

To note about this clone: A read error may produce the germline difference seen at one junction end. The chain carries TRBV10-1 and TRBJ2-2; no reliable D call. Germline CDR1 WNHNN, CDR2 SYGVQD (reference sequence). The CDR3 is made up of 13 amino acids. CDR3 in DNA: TGCGCCAGCGGTGATCTGAACACCGGGGAGCTGTTTTTT. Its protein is CASGDLNTGELFF.

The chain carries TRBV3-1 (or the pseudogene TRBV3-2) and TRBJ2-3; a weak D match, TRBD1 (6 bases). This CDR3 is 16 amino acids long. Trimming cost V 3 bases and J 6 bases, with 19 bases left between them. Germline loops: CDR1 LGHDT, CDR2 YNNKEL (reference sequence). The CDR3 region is CASSQGERGIKDTQYF. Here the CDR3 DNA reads TGTGCCAGCAGCCAGGGGGAGAGGGGGATTAAGGATACGCAGTATTTT.

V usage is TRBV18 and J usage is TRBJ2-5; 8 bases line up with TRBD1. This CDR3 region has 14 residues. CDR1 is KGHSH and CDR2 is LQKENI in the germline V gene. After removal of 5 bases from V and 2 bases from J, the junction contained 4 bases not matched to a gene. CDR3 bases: TGTGCCAGCTCATCAGGGGACAGGCAAGAGACCCAGTACTTC. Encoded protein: CASSSGDRQETQYF.

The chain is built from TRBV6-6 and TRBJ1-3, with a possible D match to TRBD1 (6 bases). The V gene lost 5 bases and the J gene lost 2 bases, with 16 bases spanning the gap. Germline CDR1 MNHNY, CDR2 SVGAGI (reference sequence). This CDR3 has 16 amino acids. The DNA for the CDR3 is TGTGCCAGCAGTCCCGGACAGCTTCCAGCTGGAAACACCATATATTTT. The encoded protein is CASSPGQLPAGNTIYF.

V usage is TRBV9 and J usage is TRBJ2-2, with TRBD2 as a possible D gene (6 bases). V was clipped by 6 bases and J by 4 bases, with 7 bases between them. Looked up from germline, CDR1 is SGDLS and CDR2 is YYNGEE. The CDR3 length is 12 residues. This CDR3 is CASKGGTGELFF. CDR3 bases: TGTGCCAGCAAGGGAGGCACCGGGGAGCTGTTTTTT.

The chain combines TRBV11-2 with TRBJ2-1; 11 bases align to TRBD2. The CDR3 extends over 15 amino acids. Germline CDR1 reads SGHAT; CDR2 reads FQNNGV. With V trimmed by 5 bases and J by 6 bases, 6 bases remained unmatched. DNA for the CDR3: TGTGCCAGCAGCCTTAGCGGGAGGGTAATCAATGAGCAGTTCTTC. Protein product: CASSLSGRVINEQFF.

CDR3 sequence reads: CASSPWSGRGYNEQFF. For the CDR3, the DNA is TGTGCCAGCAGCCCCTGGTCGGGCAGAGGGTACAATGAGCAGTTCTTC. The chain carries TRBV7-2 and TRBJ2-1; tentatively, D is TRBD2 (5 bases). Per germline, CDR1 SGHTA and CDR2 FQGNSA. The CDR3 runs to 16 residues. The V end was cut by 5 bases, the J end by 4 bases, with 18 bases between.

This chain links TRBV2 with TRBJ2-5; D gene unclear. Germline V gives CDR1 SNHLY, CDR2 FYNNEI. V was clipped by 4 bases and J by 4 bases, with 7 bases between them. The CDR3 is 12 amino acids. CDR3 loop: CASSGGSETQYF. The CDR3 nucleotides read TGTGCCAGCAGTGGCGGTTCAGAGACCCAGTACTTC.

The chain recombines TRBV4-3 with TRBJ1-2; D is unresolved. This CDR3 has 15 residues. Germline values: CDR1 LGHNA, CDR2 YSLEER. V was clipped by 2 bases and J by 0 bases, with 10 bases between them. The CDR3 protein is CASSQIIGTNYGYTF. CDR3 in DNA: TGCGCCAGCAGCCAAATAATCGGGACTAACTATGGCTACACCTTC.

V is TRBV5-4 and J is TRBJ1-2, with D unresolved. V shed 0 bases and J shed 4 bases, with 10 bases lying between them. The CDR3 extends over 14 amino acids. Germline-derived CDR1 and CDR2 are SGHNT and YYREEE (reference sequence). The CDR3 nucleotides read TGTGCCAGCAGCTTGGATGAATCGGGCTATGGCTACACCTTC. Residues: CASSLDESGYGYTF.

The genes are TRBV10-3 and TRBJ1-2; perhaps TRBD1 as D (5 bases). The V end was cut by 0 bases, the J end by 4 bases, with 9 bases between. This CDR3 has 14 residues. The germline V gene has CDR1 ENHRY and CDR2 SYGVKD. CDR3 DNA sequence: TGTGCCATCAGTGAGTCGCCAGGGTCCTATGGCTACACCTTC. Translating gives CAISESPGSYGYTF.

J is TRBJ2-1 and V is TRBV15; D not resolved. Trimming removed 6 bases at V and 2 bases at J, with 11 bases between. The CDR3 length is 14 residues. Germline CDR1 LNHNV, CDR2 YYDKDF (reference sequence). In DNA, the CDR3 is TGTGCCACCAGAAGCGAGAATACCTACAATGAGCAGTTCTTC. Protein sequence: CATRSENTYNEQFF.

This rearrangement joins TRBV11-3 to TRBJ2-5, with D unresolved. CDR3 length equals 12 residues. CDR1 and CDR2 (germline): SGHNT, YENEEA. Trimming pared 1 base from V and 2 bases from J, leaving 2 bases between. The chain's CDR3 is CASSLAQETQYF. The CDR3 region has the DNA TGTGCCAGCAGCTTAGCTCAAGAGACCCAGTACTTC. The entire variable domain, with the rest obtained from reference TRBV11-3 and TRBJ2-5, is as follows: EAGVVQSPRYKIIEKKQPVAFWCNPISGHNTLYWYLQNLGQGPELLIRYENEEAVDDSQLPKDRFSAERLKGVDSTLKIQPAELGDSAVYLCASSLAQETQYFGPGTRLLVL.

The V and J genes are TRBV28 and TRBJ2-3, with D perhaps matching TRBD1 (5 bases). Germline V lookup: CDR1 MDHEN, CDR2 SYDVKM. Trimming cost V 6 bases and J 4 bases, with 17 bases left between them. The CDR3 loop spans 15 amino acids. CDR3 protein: CASSPAGIRADTQYF. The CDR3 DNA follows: TGTGCCAGCAGCCCGGCAGGGATCCGGGCAGATACGCAGTATTTT.

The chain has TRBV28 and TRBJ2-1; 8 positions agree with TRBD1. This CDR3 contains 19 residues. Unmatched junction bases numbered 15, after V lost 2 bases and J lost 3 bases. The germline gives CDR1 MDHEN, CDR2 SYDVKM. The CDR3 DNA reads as TGTGCCAGCAGTTTAGGTCCCGGGACAGGTTCGGTCCTCTACAATGAGCAGTTCTTC. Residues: CASSLGPGTGSVLYNEQFF.

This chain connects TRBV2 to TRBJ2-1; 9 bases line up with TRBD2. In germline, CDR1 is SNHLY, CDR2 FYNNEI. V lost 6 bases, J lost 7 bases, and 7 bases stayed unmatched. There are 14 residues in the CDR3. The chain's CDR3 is CASRVAGEWNEQFF. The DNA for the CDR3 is TGTGCCAGCAGAGTAGCGGGAGAGTGGAATGAGCAGTTCTTC.

The CDR3 is CASSLVQTSGRALGQETQYF. CDR3 nucleotide sequence: TGTGCCAGCAGCTTAGTCCAGACTAGCGGGAGGGCCCTTGGGCAAGAGACCCAGTACTTC. The chain has TRBV7-6 and TRBJ2-5, with TRBD2 matching 14 bases. The CDR3 sequence is 20 residues long. Trimming removed 1 base from V and 2 bases from J; junction bases left unmatched: 12. Germline V lookup: CDR1 SGHVS, CDR2 FNYEAQ.

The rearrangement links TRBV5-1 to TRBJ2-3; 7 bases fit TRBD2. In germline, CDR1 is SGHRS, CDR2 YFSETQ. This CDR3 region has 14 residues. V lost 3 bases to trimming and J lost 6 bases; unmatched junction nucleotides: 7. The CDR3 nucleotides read TGCGCCAGCAGCTCTCTCGCGGGAGACGATACGCAGTATTTT. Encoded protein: CASSSLAGDDTQYF.

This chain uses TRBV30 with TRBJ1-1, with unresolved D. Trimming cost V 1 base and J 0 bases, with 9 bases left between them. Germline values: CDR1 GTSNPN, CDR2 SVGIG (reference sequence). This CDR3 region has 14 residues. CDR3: CAWSGGQVNTEAFF. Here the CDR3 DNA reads TGTGCCTGGAGTGGCGGGCAAGTGAACACTGAAGCTTTCTTT. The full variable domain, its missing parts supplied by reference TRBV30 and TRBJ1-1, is SQTIHQWPATLVQPVGSPLSLECTVEGTSNPNLYWYRQAAGRGLQLLFYSVGIGQISSEVPQNLSASRPQDRQFILSSKKLLLSDSGFYLCAWSGGQVNTEAFFGQGTRLTVV.